The 26 T cell receptor beta chains below were found in one sample sequenced in a study of cytotoxic CD8 clonotypes in ibrutinib-treated CLL. The method was immunoSEQ multiplex PCR; TCRdb's version includes in-frame clones alone and lacks a portion of them. The profile shows fewer than 90,000 clones, approximately 70% of them singletons. This specimen was PBMCs, taken after 12 months of ibrutinib treatment. All receptors come from a human donor with chronic lymphocytic leukemia.

This clone was seen only a few times. The chain combines TRBV2 with TRBJ1-3; D might be TRBD1 (5 bases). The CDR3 consists of 14 residues. Trimming cost V 3 bases and J 4 bases, with 10 bases left between them. Looked up from germline, CDR1 is SNHLY and CDR2 is FYNNEI. In nucleotides, the CDR3 is TGTGCCAGCAGTGAGGACACTCTCGGAAACACCATATATTTT. It is translated as CASSEDTLGNTIYF.

The rearrangement joins TRBV7-9 to TRBJ1-4; 7 bases fit TRBD1. The trim removed 2 bases at V and 0 bases at J, leaving 3 bases unmatched. In germline, CDR1 is SEHNR, CDR2 FQNEAQ (reference sequence). The CDR3 runs to 16 residues. DNA for the CDR3: TGTGCCAGCAGCTTACTCCAGGGGGCAACTAATGAAAAACTGTTTTTT. This gives the protein CASSLLQGATNEKLFF. The entire variable domain, with the rest obtained from reference TRBV7-9 and TRBJ1-4, is as follows: DTGVSQNPRHKITKRGQNVTFRCDPISEHNRLYWYRQTLGQGPEFLTYFQNEAQLEKSRLLSDRFSAERPKGSFSTLEIQRTEQGDSAMYLCASSLLQGATNEKLFFGSGTQLSVL.

This clone was picked up one time. Other DNA sequences in this specimen translate into the identical CDR3. This chain links TRBV9 with TRBJ1-1, with TRBD1 as a possible D gene (5 bases). CDR3 length: 14 amino acids. Germline CDR1 is SGDLS and CDR2 is YYNGEE. With 3 bases removed from V and 1 base from J, the gap between germline ends came to 10 bases. The CDR3 DNA reads TGTGCCAGCAGCGCGGGGCTCCAGAACACTGAAGCTTTCTTT. Its protein is CASSAGLQNTEAFF.

In its sample, this clone was seen a few times. This rearrangement joins TRBV6-5 to TRBJ1-1, with D possibly TRBD1 on 6 matching bases. In germline, CDR1 is MNHEY, CDR2 SVGAGI. The germline V and J ends were trimmed by 6 bases and 5 bases, with 19 bases remaining between them. The CDR3 loop spans 15 amino acids. CDR3 region: CASSGSRTEKTEAFF. CDR3 DNA sequence: TGTGCCAGCAGCGGTTCTCGGACAGAGAAAACTGAAGCTTTCTTT.

The rearrangement joins TRBV15 to TRBJ2-3, with 9 bases matching TRBD2. CDR1 and CDR2 from the germline V gene are LNHNV and YYDKDF (reference sequence). This CDR3 spans 16 amino acids. V shed 3 bases and J 6 bases; nucleotides not matched to a gene: 10. The CDR3 DNA follows: TGTGCCACCAGCAGCAGCATGGGACTAGCTGGGGATACGCAGTATTTT. As protein: CATSSSMGLAGDTQYF. The whole variable domain, remainder taken from reference TRBV15 and TRBJ2-3, is DAMVIQNPRYQVTQFGKPVTLSCSQTLNHNVMYWYQQKSSQAPKLLFHYYDKDFNNEADTPDNFQSRRPNTSFCFLDIRSPGLGDTAMYLCATSSSMGLAGDTQYFGPGTRLTVL.

The chain couples TRBV14 to TRBJ1-2, with D unresolved. Trimming stripped 5 bases from V and 3 bases from J, with 16 bases between. Per germline, CDR1 SGHDN and CDR2 FVKESK. The CDR3 has 15 amino acids. CDR3 residues: CASSARRGVYYGYTF. The CDR3 nucleotides read TGTGCCAGCAGCGCCCGGCGCGGGGTATACTATGGCTACACCTTC.

Only a few counts were recorded for this clone. The junction shows a germline mismatch at one end, possibly a read error. The V and J genes are TRBV7-9 and TRBJ1-2; 8 positions agree with TRBD1. The CDR3 has 15 residues. Per germline, CDR1 SEHNR and CDR2 FQNEAQ (reference sequence). CDR3 in amino acids: CASSPTTGAGGKSSF. DNA of the CDR3: TGTGCCAGCAGCCCTACGACAGGGGCGGGAGGGAAATCCTCCTTC.

The chain couples TRBV18 to TRBJ1-2; TRBD1 aligns across 10 bases. V lost 6 bases, J lost 6 bases, and 4 bases stayed unmatched. In germline, CDR1 is KGHSH, CDR2 LQKENI. CDR3 length: 13 amino acids. The CDR3 loop reads CASSQGQGNGYTF. In DNA form, the CDR3 reads TGTGCCAGCTCCCAGGGACAGGGGAATGGCTACACCTTC.

The rearrangement uses TRBV4-1 and TRBJ2-3; 10 nucleotides align to TRBD1. Germline V gene lookup returns CDR1 MGHRA and CDR2 YSYEKL. This CDR3 contains 16 residues. Trimming took 3 bases from V and 6 from J; bases not matched to a gene: 9. The CDR3 sequence is CASSHPGDRGGDTQYF. The CDR3 DNA follows: TGCGCCAGCAGCCACCCTGGGGACAGGGGCGGGGATACGCAGTATTTT.

The chain recombines TRBV7-6 with TRBJ2-3; 9 bases match TRBD2. The CDR3 spans 16 residues. Germline V CDR1 and CDR2: SGHVS, FNYEAQ. With V trimmed by 4 bases and J by 5 bases, 10 bases remained unmatched. The DNA of the CDR3 is TGTGCCAGCAGCTCTTTTTTAGCGGGGGTTGGAGATACGCAGTATTTT. This codes for CASSSFLAGVGDTQYF.

This clone was counted between two and nine times. The V gene is TRBV7-2, the J gene TRBJ2-4, with 9 bases aligning to TRBD2. There are 15 residues in the CDR3. Germline CDR1 SGHTA, CDR2 FQGNSA. V lost 5 bases to trimming and J lost 1 base; unmatched junction nucleotides: 3. The CDR3 bases are TGTGCCAGCAGCAGGACTAGCGAGGCCAAAAACATTCAGTACTTC. This translates into CASSRTSEAKNIQYF. The full variable domain, completed using reference TRBV7-2 and TRBJ2-4, is GAGVSQSPSNKVTEKGKDVELRCDPISGHTALYWYRQSLGQGLEFLIYFQGNSAPDKSGLPSDRFSAERTGGSVSTLTIQRTQQEDSAVYLCASSRTSEAKNIQYFGAGTRLSVL.

The rearrangement joins TRBV7-9 to TRBJ1-1; D remains unclear. This CDR3 is built from 15 residues. Germline values: CDR1 SEHNR, CDR2 FQNEAQ (reference sequence). Deletions cut 5 bases from V and 1 base from J, with 14 bases between. This CDR3 is CASSLMTGANTEAFF. The CDR3 DNA reads TGTGCCAGCAGCCTCATGACGGGAGCGAACACTGAAGCTTTCTTT.

A single count supports this clone. This CDR3 is CAWKYRSSGNTIYF. The CDR3 DNA is TGTGCCTGGAAGTACCGGAGCTCTGGAAACACCATATATTTT. The J gene is TRBJ1-3, the V gene TRBV30; D remains ambiguous. The CDR3 sequence is 14 residues long. Trimming took 4 bases from V and 0 from J, leaving 10 bases between them. CDR1 is GTSNPN and CDR2 is SVGIG in the germline V gene (reference sequence).

The rearrangement joins TRBV27 to TRBJ2-7; 11 nucleotides agree with TRBD1. Germline loops: CDR1 MNHEY, CDR2 SMNVEV (reference sequence). V was pared by 5 bases and J by 2 bases, with 2 bases of the junction left unmatched. This CDR3 comprises 14 residues. The CDR3 DNA follows: TGTGCCAGCAGTGGACAGGGGGCTCCCTACGAGCAGTACTTC. It yields the protein CASSGQGAPYEQYF.

This clone was seen more than once but under ten times. This chain joins TRBV7-3 and TRBJ1-1; perhaps TRBD1 as D (6 bases). V lost 3 bases and J 7 bases, leaving 12 bases between the germline ends. The CDR3 length is 13 residues. The germline gives CDR1 SGHTA, CDR2 FQGTGA. For the CDR3, the DNA is TGTGCCAGCAGCTTTTCACAGGGAGATGAAGCTTTCTTT. This translates into CASSFSQGDEAFF.

The V gene is TRBV5-1, the J gene TRBJ2-5; 9 nucleotides line up with TRBD1. After removal of 4 bases from V and 5 bases from J, the junction contained 6 bases not matched to a gene. The germline V gene encodes CDR1 SGHRS and CDR2 YFSETQ. The CDR3 length is 14 residues. Here the CDR3 DNA reads TGCGCCAGCAGCATACAGGGGGCGGAGGAGACCCAGTACTTC. As protein: CASSIQGAEETQYF.

The rearrangement joins TRBV29-1 to TRBJ2-1; possible D gene TRBD1, 5 bases. CDR3 length: 11 residues. CDR1 SQVTM and CDR2 ANQGSEA come from the germline V gene. V lost 6 bases and J 6 bases, leaving 9 bases between the germline ends. The CDR3 DNA is TGCAGCGTGGGAACAGGCAATGAGCAGTTCTTC. As protein: CSVGTGNEQFF.

Remarks on this clone: One end of the junction is discordant with germline, which a read error may explain. V is TRBV4-1 and J is TRBJ1-3; 7 bases are a match to TRBD1. CDR3 length: 15 residues. Germline V CDR1 and CDR2: MGHRA, YSYEKL. The CDR3 coding sequence is TGCGCCAGCAGCCAAGAACAGGGGAGTGGAGACACCATATATTTT. Translated, it gives CASSQEQGSGDTIYF.

The CDR3 region has the DNA TGTGCCAGCAGCTCAGTTGGGGGAGCTTTCTTT. Protein product: CASSSVGGAFF. The chain recombines TRBV5-6 with TRBJ1-1, with a tentative D call TRBD1 (5 bases). The length of the CDR3 is 11 residues. V was pared by 3 bases and J by 10 bases, with 10 bases between. Germline V lookup: CDR1 SGHDT, CDR2 YYEEEE.

Many counts were recorded for this clone. The chain couples TRBV19 to TRBJ1-2; D gene unclear. V lost 5 bases and J 3 bases, leaving 13 bases between the germline ends. Germline CDR1 is LNHDA and CDR2 is SQIVND (reference sequence). This CDR3 has 14 amino acids. The CDR3 loop is CASSPRLTDYGYTF. For the CDR3, the DNA is TGTGCCAGTAGTCCTCGTCTCACGGACTATGGCTACACCTTC.

V usage is TRBV19 and J usage is TRBJ2-3, with TRBD1 as a possible D gene (6 bases). The germline V gene encodes CDR1 LNHDA and CDR2 SQIVND (reference sequence). The CDR3 has 14 amino acids. V was clipped by 5 bases and J by 3 bases, with 12 bases between them. The CDR3 DNA is TGTGCCAGTAGTGGGGGCAGGAGGACAGATACGCAGTATTTT. Protein: CASSGGRRTDTQYF. Drawing the rest from reference TRBV19 and TRBJ2-3, the complete variable domain is DGGITQSPKYLFRKEGQNVTLSCEQNLNHDAMYWYRQDPGQGLRLIYYSQIVNDFQKGDIAEGYSVSREKKESFPLTVTSAQKNPTAFYLCASSGGRRTDTQYFGPGTRLTVL.

This chain uses TRBV6-4 with TRBJ2-3, with D possibly being TRBD2 (5 bases). Germline V gene data show CDR1 as MRHNA and CDR2 as SNTAGT. V was pared by 4 bases and J by 4 bases, with 12 bases between. The CDR3 loop spans 14 amino acids. CDR3 region: CASSVSLASDTQYF. CDR3 bases: TGTGCCAGCAGTGTTAGTCTAGCCTCAGATACGCAGTATTTT.

The V gene is TRBV18, the J gene TRBJ2-7; 8 nucleotides agree with TRBD1. CDR3 length: 14 amino acids. Per the germline V gene, CDR1 is KGHSH and CDR2 is LQKENI. J lost 2 bases, V lost 3 bases, and 3 bases had no gene match. For the CDR3, the DNA is TGTGCCAGCTCACCGGGACAGGCGCCCTACGAGCAGTACTTC. It codes for CASSPGQAPYEQYF.

This sequence joins TRBV18 and TRBJ2-3; D remains unclear. In germline, CDR1 is KGHSH, CDR2 LQKENI. The CDR3 length is 14 residues. Deletions cut 2 bases from V and 0 bases from J, with 6 bases between. CDR3 bases: TGTGCCAGCTCACCATTTCAAAGCACAGATACGCAGTATTTT. Encoded protein: CASSPFQSTDTQYF.

This clone was counted a few times. V and J are TRBV7-2 and TRBJ1-4; D is perhaps TRBD1 (5 bases). Germline V gene sequence: CDR1 SGHTA, CDR2 FQGNSA. The CDR3 runs to 15 residues. V was clipped by 1 base and J by 4 bases, with 10 bases between them. CDR3 amino acids: CASSLGGTLNEKLFF. The CDR3, as DNA: TGTGCCAGCAGCTTAGGAGGGACCCTTAATGAAAAACTGTTTTTT.

The rearrangement joins TRBV9 to TRBJ2-7; D is possibly TRBD2 (5 bases). The germline V gene encodes CDR1 SGDLS and CDR2 YYNGEE. Deletions cut 0 bases from V and 0 bases from J, with 13 bases between. The length of the CDR3 is 16 residues. The CDR3 protein is CASSVGRQVSSYEQYF. The CDR3, as DNA: TGTGCCAGCAGCGTAGGGAGGCAGGTCAGCTCCTACGAGCAGTACTTC.